What follows are 5 T cell receptor beta chains derived from one specimen sequenced in a study of CD8 T cells in Susac syndrome. Reverse transcription of about 0.5 to 1 ug RNA used random hexamers. TCRdb analysed the immunoSEQ multiplex PCR reads with MiXCR anew, one entry per CDR3 protein. The data show 170,000 or so distinct CDR3 sequences, with 90% to 95% seen just once and 0.099% held by the top ten. Sequenced: CD4+ T cells from PBMCs. All receptors derive from a human donor with Susac syndrome.

The chain links TRBV20-1 to TRBJ2-1; possibly TRBD1 or TRBD2 for D (5 bases each). The CDR3 contains 13 residues. Germline values: CDR1 DFQATT, CDR2 SNEGSKA (reference sequence). Trimming shortened V by 3 bases and J by 7 bases, and 13 bases separated the two germline ends. The CDR3 here is CSASLGTANEQFF. For the CDR3, the DNA is TGCAGTGCTAGCCTAGGGACCGCTAATGAGCAGTTCTTC.

As DNA, the CDR3 is TGCAGTGCTAGAGAGGGGAGTACTTGGCCCCAGCATTTT. This sequence encodes CSAREGSTWPQHF. The rearrangement joins TRBV20-1 to TRBJ1-5; D unclear. The CDR3 is 13 residues long. V shed 0 bases and J shed 9 bases, with 12 bases lying between them. Germline V CDR1 and CDR2: DFQATT, SNEGSKA (reference sequence).

The chain joins TRBV11-2 to TRBJ2-2; D is tentatively TRBD1 or TRBD2 (7 bases each). The CDR3 is 16 residues long. The V gene's germline CDR1 is SGHAT and CDR2 FQNNGV. The V end was cut by 5 bases, the J end by 7 bases, with 20 bases between. The CDR3 spells CASSPRGGTGDGELFF. CDR3 nucleotide sequence: TGTGCCAGCAGCCCCAGGGGGGGAACAGGGGACGGGGAGCTGTTTTTT.

Notes on this clonotype: The junction differs from germline at one of its ends, possibly a read error. The gene calls are TRBV4-1 and TRBJ2-3, with unresolved D. The germline V gene has CDR1 MGHRA and CDR2 YSYEKL. The CDR3 sequence is 12 residues long. CDR3: CASSEENLSQYF. CDR3 coding DNA: TGCGCCAGCAGCGAAGAAAATTTGTCTCAGTATTTT.

The CDR3 sequence is CAWGTLGRSGADYEQYF. DNA for the CDR3: TGTGCCTGGGGAACTTTAGGTCGGAGCGGGGCTGACTACGAGCAGTACTTC. The chain recombines TRBV30 with TRBJ2-7, with TRBD2 matching 7 bases. CDR1 and CDR2 (germline): GTSNPN, SVGIG (reference sequence). The CDR3 spans 17 residues. After removal of 5 bases from V and 3 bases from J, the junction contained 19 bases not matched to a gene.